This is a list of T cell receptor beta chains from one sample in a study of T cell repertoires in cytomegalovirus infection. Using its own MiXCR run on the reads, TCRdb lists one record per CDR3 protein. The sample lists about 530,000 distinct CDR3 sequences; roughly 29% were seen once. The sequencing input was PBMCs. The receptors originated from a human donor in good health (CMV status not recorded). Some clones in this sample may be carry-over from other donors' samples. Each CDR3 is given with its conserved first and last residue. Fields, in order: D gene, V gene, J gene, clone size, CDR3 protein, CDR3 DNA. A D gene is named only where the DNA matches it firmly. Expanded clones get a size class; other rows say once, few or many, or leave the size out.

>TRBD2|TRBV20-1|TRBJ2-3|-
CSAHYGTSGFFSTDTQYF
TGCAGTGCTCACTATGGGACTAGCGGGTTCTTTAGCACAGATACGCAGTATTTT
>-|TRBV7-2|TRBJ1-4|many
CASSQNREKLFF
TGTGCCAGCAGCCAAAACAGGGAAAAACTGTTTTTT
>TRBD1|TRBV27|TRBJ1-5|many
CASDIRDREYFSNQPQHF
TGTGCCAGCGATATTCGGGACAGGGAATATTTTAGCAATCAGCCCCAGCATTTT
>TRBD2|TRBV19|TRBJ2-7|-
CASTERGGRQYF
TGTGCCAGTACCGAGAGGGGAGGGCGGCAGTACTTC
>-|TRBV11-2|TRBJ2-1|few
CASSLVLGDQNNEQFF
TGTGCCAGCAGCTTAGTCCTAGGGGACCAAAACAATGAGCAGTTCTTC
>-|TRBV12-3/TRBV12-4|TRBJ1-1|many
CASSPTRNTEAFF
TGTGCCAGCAGCCCGACACGGAACACTGAAGCTTTCTTT
>-|TRBV18|TRBJ2-7|few
CASSPSGTLNEQYF
TGTGCCAGCTCACCCTCAGGAACCCTAAACGAGCAGTACTTC
>-|TRBV6-1|TRBJ2-5|few
CASRERGSQYF
TGTGCCAGCAGAGAGAGGGGGTCTCAGTACTTC
>-|TRBV12-3/TRBV12-4|TRBJ1-2|-
CASSSRGGPVSGYTF
TGTGCCAGCAGTAGCCGGGGGGGACCTGTTTCTGGCTACACCTTC
>-|TRBV7-6|TRBJ1-1|-
CASSLEQGFVAEAFF
TGTGCCAGCAGCTTAGAACAGGGCTTCGTGGCTGAAGCTTTCTTT
>TRBD2|TRBV7-2|TRBJ2-7|many
CASSRLAGISYEQYF
TGTGCCAGCAGCCGATTAGCGGGAATCTCCTACGAGCAGTACTTC
>-|TRBV6-6|TRBJ1-5|-
CASSYLEKIQPQHF
TGTGCCAGCAGTTACTTGGAGAAAATTCAGCCCCAGCATTTT
>-|TRBV6-6|TRBJ2-5|once
CASSPTLRGKETQYF
TGTGCCAGCAGTCCCACTTTGAGGGGGAAGGAGACCCAGTACTTC
>-|TRBV4-1|TRBJ1-5|-
CASRQQDSNQPQHF
TGCGCCAGCAGGCAACAGGATAGCAATCAGCCCCAGCATTTT
>-|TRBV19|TRBJ1-5|few
CASSIHRAGTRGNQPQHF
TGTGCCAGTAGTATTCATCGAGCCGGGACTAGGGGAAATCAGCCCCAGCATTTT
>-|TRBV4-1|TRBJ1-1|few
CASSQGSLSGTEAFF
TGCGCCAGCAGCCAAGGCAGCCTTTCCGGGACTGAAGCTTTCTTT
>-|TRBV10-3|TRBJ1-6|few
CAIRGEEVGSPLHF
TGTGCCATCAGGGGAGAGGAGGTCGGTTCACCCCTCCACTTT
>TRBD2|TRBV11-3|TRBJ2-4|-
CASSLEGLDIQYF
TGTGCCAGCAGCCTGGAGGGACTAGATATTCAGTACTTC
>-|TRBV19|TRBJ2-1|few
CASSSLARLYNEQFF
TGTGCCAGTAGTTCGCTAGCCAGGCTCTACAATGAGCAGTTCTTC
>-|TRBV5-6|TRBJ1-1|-
CASSREVTGRGLNTEAFF
TGTGCCAGCAGCCGGGAGGTAACGGGAAGGGGATTGAACACTGAAGCTTTCTTT
>TRBD2|TRBV12-3/TRBV12-4|TRBJ2-2|-
CASARLAELEELFF
TGTGCCAGCGCGAGGCTAGCGGAGTTAGAGGAGCTGTTTTTT
>TRBD2|TRBV11-2|TRBJ2-1|few
CASSLRTSGRAELGEQFF
TGTGCCAGCAGCTTGCGGACTAGCGGGAGGGCCGAGTTGGGTGAGCAGTTCTTC
>TRBD2|TRBV27|TRBJ2-1|-
CASSRSGNSYNEQFF
TGTGCCAGCAGCCGCAGCGGGAACTCCTACAATGAGCAGTTCTTC